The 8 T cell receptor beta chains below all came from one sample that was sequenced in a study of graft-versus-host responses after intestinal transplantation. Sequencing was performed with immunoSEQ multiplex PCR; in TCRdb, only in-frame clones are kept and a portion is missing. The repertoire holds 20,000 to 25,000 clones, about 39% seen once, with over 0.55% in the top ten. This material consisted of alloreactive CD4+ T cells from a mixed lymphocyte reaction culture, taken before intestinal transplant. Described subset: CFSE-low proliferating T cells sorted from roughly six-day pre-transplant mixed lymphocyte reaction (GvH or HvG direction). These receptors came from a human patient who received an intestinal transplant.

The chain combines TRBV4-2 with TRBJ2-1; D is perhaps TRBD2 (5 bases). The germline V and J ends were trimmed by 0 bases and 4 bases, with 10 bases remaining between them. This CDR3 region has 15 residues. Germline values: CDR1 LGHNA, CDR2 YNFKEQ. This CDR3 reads CASSQDGLAYNEQFF. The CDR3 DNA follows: TGTGCCAGCAGCCAAGATGGGCTAGCTTACAATGAGCAGTTCTTC.

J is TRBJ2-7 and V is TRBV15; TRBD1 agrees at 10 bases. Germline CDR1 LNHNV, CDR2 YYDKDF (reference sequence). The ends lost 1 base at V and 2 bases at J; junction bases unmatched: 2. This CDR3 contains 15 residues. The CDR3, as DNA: TGTGCCACCAGCAGAGCCGGGACAGGGGCCTACGAGCAGTACTTC. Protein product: CATSRAGTGAYEQYF.

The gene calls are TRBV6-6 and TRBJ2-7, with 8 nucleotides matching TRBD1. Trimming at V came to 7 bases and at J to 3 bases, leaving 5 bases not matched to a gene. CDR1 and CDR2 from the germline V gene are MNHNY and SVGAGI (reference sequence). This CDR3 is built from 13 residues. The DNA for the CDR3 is TGTGCCAGCATCCCACAGGGGGGCTACGAGCAGTACTTC. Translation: CASIPQGGYEQYF.

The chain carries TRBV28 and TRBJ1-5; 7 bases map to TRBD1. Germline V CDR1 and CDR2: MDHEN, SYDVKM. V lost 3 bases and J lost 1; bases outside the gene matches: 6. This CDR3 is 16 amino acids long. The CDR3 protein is CASSFGAGGSNQPQHF. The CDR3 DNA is TGTGCCAGCAGTTTTGGGGCAGGGGGAAGCAATCAGCCCCAGCATTTT. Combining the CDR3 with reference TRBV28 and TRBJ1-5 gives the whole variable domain DVKVTQSSRYLVKRTGEKVFLECVQDMDHENMFWYRQDPGLGLRLIYFSYDVKMKEKGDIPEGYSVSREKKERFSLILESASTNQTSMYLCASSFGAGGSNQPQHFGDGTRLSIL.

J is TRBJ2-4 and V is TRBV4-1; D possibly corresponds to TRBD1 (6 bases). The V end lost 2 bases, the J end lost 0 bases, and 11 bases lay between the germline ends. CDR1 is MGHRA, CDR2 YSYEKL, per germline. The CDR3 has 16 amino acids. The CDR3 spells CASSQTGLLAKNIQYF. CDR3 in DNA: TGCGCCAGCAGCCAAACAGGGCTTCTAGCCAAAAACATTCAGTACTTC.

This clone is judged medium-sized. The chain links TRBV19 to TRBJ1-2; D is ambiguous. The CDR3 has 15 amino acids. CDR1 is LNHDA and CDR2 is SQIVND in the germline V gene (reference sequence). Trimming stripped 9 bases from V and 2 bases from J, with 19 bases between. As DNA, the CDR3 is TGTGCCAGCAAGTCCTTCCTACAACTAAACTATGGCTACACCTTC. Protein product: CASKSFLQLNYGYTF. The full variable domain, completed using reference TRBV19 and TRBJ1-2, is DGGITQSPKYLFRKEGQNVTLSCEQNLNHDAMYWYRQDPGQGLRLIYYSQIVNDFQKGDIAEGYSVSREKKESFPLTVTSAQKNPTAFYLCASKSFLQLNYGYTFGSGTRLTVV.

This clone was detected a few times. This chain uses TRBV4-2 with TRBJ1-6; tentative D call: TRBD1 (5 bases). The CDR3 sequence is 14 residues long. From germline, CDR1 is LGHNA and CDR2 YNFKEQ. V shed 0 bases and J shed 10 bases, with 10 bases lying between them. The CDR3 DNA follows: TGTGCCAGCAGCCAAGAGCAGGGAAAATCACCCCTCCACTTT. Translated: CASSQEQGKSPLHF.

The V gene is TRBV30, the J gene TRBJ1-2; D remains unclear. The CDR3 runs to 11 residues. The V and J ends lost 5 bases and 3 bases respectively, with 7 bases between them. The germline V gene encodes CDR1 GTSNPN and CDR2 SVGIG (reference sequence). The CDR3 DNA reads TGTGCCTGGTCCCTATACTATGGCTACACCTTC. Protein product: CAWSLYYGYTF.